One and the same sample provided the 14 T cell receptor beta chains below, sequenced in a study of shared clonotypes between healthy human individuals. Here immunoSEQ multiplex PCR was the method, and the copy in TCRdb shows in-frame clones only, minus some. The sample includes approximately 1,000,000 clones, around three quarters of them seen just once. Sequenced input: memory CD4+ T cells from PBMCs. Subset described: CD45RA-negative fraction. Every receptor here comes from a man aged 18 to 35 in good health. Some clones in this sample may be carry-over from other donors' samples.

This clone showed up just a few times. This chain uses TRBV7-8 with TRBJ2-5, with 9 positions matching TRBD1. The CDR3 length is 14 residues. The germline V gene encodes CDR1 SGHVS and CDR2 FQNEAQ. The junction had 3 bases not matched to a gene; V was cut back by 5 bases and J by 2 bases. CDR3 sequence reads: CASSLDRGQETQYF. CDR3 DNA: TGTGCCAGCAGCCTCGACAGGGGGCAAGAGACCCAGTACTTC.

As to this clone: Just one base apart from a much larger clone, this may be a read error. The chain employs TRBV28 and TRBJ2-5; 8 bases map to TRBD2. The ends lost 8 bases at V and 9 bases at J; junction bases unmatched: 11. The CDR3 consists of 13 residues. Per the germline V gene, CDR1 is MDHEN and CDR2 is SYDVKM. CDR3 amino acids: CASGGSGMEAQYF. Written as DNA, the CDR3 is TGTGCCAGCGGAGGTAGCGGGATGGAGGCCCAGTACTTC.

The V and J genes are TRBV5-1 and TRBJ2-3; 9 bases align to TRBD1. This CDR3 is built from 15 residues. V trimming: 2 bases; J trimming: 3 bases; junction bases outside the gene matches: 4. Germline CDR1 and CDR2: SGHRS and YFSETQ. CDR3: CASSLQGARTDTQYF. The CDR3 DNA is TGCGCCAGCAGCTTACAGGGGGCCAGGACAGATACGCAGTATTTT. Full variable domain (rest looked up from reference TRBV5-1 and TRBJ2-3): KAGVTQTPRYLIKTRGQQVTLSCSPISGHRSVSWYQQTPGQGLQFLFEYFSETQRNKGNFPGRFSGRQFSNSRSEMNVSTLELGDSALYLCASSLQGARTDTQYFGPGTRLTVL.

The chain uses TRBV10-1 and TRBJ2-3; the match to TRBD2 covers 7 bases. CDR1 and CDR2 from the germline V gene are WNHNN and SYGVQD (reference sequence). The CDR3 is made up of 14 amino acids. V lost 5 bases to trimming and J lost 2 bases; unmatched junction nucleotides: 4. The CDR3 here is CASSIAGPTDTQYF. In nucleotides, the CDR3 is TGCGCCAGCAGTATAGCGGGTCCCACAGATACGCAGTATTTT.

Concerning this clone itself: In the same sample, other DNA sequences code for this CDR3. V gene TRBV4-1 combines with J gene TRBJ2-7, with a weak D call TRBD2 (6 bases). Per the germline V gene, CDR1 is MGHRA and CDR2 is YSYEKL. With 2 bases removed from V and 0 bases from J, the gap between germline ends came to 11 bases. The CDR3 covers 15 residues. The CDR3 coding sequence is TGCGCCAGCAGCCAAAAACGGGAGAGCTCCTACGAGCAGTACTTC. This encodes CASSQKRESSYEQYF.

V is TRBV5-4 and J is TRBJ2-7; D ambiguous. The CDR3 is 16 amino acids. V was pared by 0 bases and J by 1 base, with 14 bases between. CDR1 SGHNT and CDR2 YYREEE come from the germline V gene (reference sequence). The CDR3, as DNA: TGTGCCAGCAGCTTGGAACCTGAGACCGTTTCCTACGAGCAGTACTTC. Amino acid sequence: CASSLEPETVSYEQYF. The full variable domain, completed using reference TRBV5-4 and TRBJ2-7, is ETGVTQSPTHLIKTRGQQVTLRCSSQSGHNTVSWYQQALGQGPQFIFQYYREEENGRGNFPPRFSGLQFPNYSSELNVNALELDDSALYLCASSLEPETVSYEQYFGPGTRLTVT.

The V gene is TRBV28, the J gene TRBJ2-3; TRBD2 agrees at 15 bases. V trimming: 3 bases; J trimming: 12 bases; junction bases outside the gene matches: 10. CDR1 is MDHEN and CDR2 is SYDVKM in the germline V gene. The CDR3 has 16 amino acids. The CDR3 sequence is CASSFQQGLAGGHQYF. The CDR3 DNA reads TGTGCCAGCAGTTTCCAACAGGGACTAGCGGGAGGCCATCAGTATTTT.

The chain joins TRBV30 to TRBJ2-1; D is perhaps TRBD2 (6 bases). Germline V CDR1 and CDR2: GTSNPN, SVGIG (reference sequence). Trimming stripped 0 bases from V and 8 bases from J, with 14 bases between. CDR3 length: 14 residues. The CDR3 nucleotides read TGTGCCTGGAGTGTAGGCGGGATACGCGATGAGCAGTTCTTC. It is translated as CAWSVGGIRDEQFF.

The chain employs TRBV28 and TRBJ1-5, with TRBD1 matching 7 bases. The CDR3 covers 18 residues. Germline V gives CDR1 MDHEN, CDR2 SYDVKM. J gave up 1 base and V 1 base, and 10 bases lay outside the gene matches. CDR3 coding DNA: TGTGCCAGCAGTTTATTTGGGGGAGGGGGCAGGAGCAATCAGCCCCAGCATTTT. It encodes CASSLFGGGGRSNQPQHF.

This sequence joins TRBV28 and TRBJ2-2, with D unresolved. The V gene's germline CDR1 is MDHEN and CDR2 SYDVKM. Trimming shortened V by 5 bases and J by 5 bases, and 18 bases separated the two germline ends. The CDR3 is made up of 16 amino acids. The CDR3 region is CASSPPTLHRTGELFF. The CDR3 DNA follows: TGTGCCAGCAGTCCACCAACGTTACATAGGACCGGGGAGCTGTTTTTT.

The V and J genes are TRBV2 and TRBJ2-4, with D perhaps assigned TRBD1 or TRBD2 (5 bases each). The germline gives CDR1 SNHLY, CDR2 FYNNEI. The CDR3 is made up of 13 amino acids. V was pared by 6 bases and J by 3 bases, with 9 bases between. Here the CDR3 DNA reads TGTGCCAGCAGCAGGGAGAGCAAAAACATTCAGTACTTC. Translated: CASSRESKNIQYF.

This clone turned up a few times. The chain carries TRBV7-9 and TRBJ1-1; 7 nucleotides agree with TRBD1. Germline-derived CDR1 and CDR2 are SEHNR and FQNEAQ (reference sequence). CDR3 length equals 17 residues. J gave up 1 base and V 1 base, and 9 bases lay outside the gene matches. The CDR3 DNA sequence: TGTGCCAGCAGCTTAGAGGGGACAGTCAAGGGGAACACTGAAGCTTTCTTT. As protein: CASSLEGTVKGNTEAFF.

The chain combines TRBV28 with TRBJ1-5; D remains unclear. The germline V and J ends were trimmed by 6 bases and 8 bases, with 14 bases remaining between them. Per the germline V gene, CDR1 is MDHEN and CDR2 is SYDVKM. CDR3 length: 13 amino acids. CDR3 coding DNA: TGTGCCAGCAGCCGAGCCCAACTTGAGCCCCAGCATTTT. It specifies CASSRAQLEPQHF. Drawing the rest from reference TRBV28 and TRBJ1-5, the complete variable domain is DVKVTQSSRYLVKRTGEKVFLECVQDMDHENMFWYRQDPGLGLRLIYFSYDVKMKEKGDIPEGYSVSREKKERFSLILESASTNQTSMYLCASSRAQLEPQHFGDGTRLSIL.

As to this clone: The sample holds other DNA sequences that translate to the same CDR3. The J gene is TRBJ2-7, the V gene TRBV28; 7 bases fit TRBD2. Looked up from germline, CDR1 is MDHEN and CDR2 is SYDVKM. The CDR3 runs 15 residues. V was pared by 4 bases and J by 2 bases, with 8 bases of the junction left unmatched. The CDR3 loop is CASSSPGTTPYEQYF. CDR3 nucleotides: TGTGCCAGCAGTTCCCCCGGGACTACGCCCTACGAGCAGTACTTC.